This T cell receptor (beta chain) is from a study of cytomegalovirus exposure and HLA in healthy donors. Study-wide results and caveats: Later on, a genetic analysis was performed. It linked a missense variant in DCLRE1C with V- and J-gene trimming of TCR beta.

The PCR made use of 60 Vbeta and 13 Jbeta primers. Generated by immunoSEQ multiplex PCR, the TCRdb table keeps only in-frame clones and is missing some. This sample yields 150,000 to 200,000 clones, of which around 75% are seen a single time; around 4.6% belongs to the top ten. The CDR3 consists of 17 residues. Germline CDR1 reads SGHRS; CDR2 reads YFSETQ. V was pared by 3 bases and J by 6 bases, with 9 bases of the junction left unmatched. Regarding this clone: What it recognizes is unknown.

The V and J genes are TRBV5-1 and TRBJ2-3; 14 bases are shared with TRBD2. The sample comprised PBMCs. The origin of this receptor is a man between 18 and 35 years old in good health and CMV-seropositive. CDR3 sequence reads: CASSSGLAGESMDTQYF. CDR3 DNA: TGCGCCAGCAGCTCGGGACTAGCGGGGGAGTCCATGGATACGCAGTATTTT.